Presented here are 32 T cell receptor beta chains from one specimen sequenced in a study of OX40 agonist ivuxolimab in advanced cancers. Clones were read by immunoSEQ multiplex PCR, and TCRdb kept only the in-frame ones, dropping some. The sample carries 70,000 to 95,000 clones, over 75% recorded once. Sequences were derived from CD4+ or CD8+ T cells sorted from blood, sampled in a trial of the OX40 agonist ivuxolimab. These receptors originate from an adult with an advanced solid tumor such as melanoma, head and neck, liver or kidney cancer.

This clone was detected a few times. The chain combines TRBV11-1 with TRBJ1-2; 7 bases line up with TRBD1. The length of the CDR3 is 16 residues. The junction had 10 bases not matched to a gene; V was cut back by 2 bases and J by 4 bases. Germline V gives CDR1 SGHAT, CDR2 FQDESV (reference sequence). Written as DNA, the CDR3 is TGTGCCAGCAGCTTATCTACAGGGGCCTATTCCTATGGCTACACCTTC. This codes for CASSLSTGAYSYGYTF.

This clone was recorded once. CDR3 sequence: CASTRGIGTSTYEQYF. Written as DNA, the CDR3 is TGTGCCAGCACCAGGGGGATCGGGACTAGCACCTACGAGCAGTACTTC. The J gene is TRBJ2-7, the V gene TRBV5-5; 9 bases map to TRBD2. Germline trimming cut 6 bases from V and 2 bases from J; bases unmatched to any gene: 12. CDR3 length: 16 residues. Germline V gene lookup returns CDR1 SGHKS and CDR2 YYEKEE (reference sequence).

This CDR3 is CASSLGAWKNTEAFF. DNA of the CDR3: TGTGCCAGCAGCTTGGGGGCCTGGAAGAACACTGAAGCTTTCTTT. The V call is TRBV5-6, the J call TRBJ1-1; D not certain. In germline, CDR1 is SGHDT, CDR2 YYEEEE. Deletions cut 0 bases from V and 1 base from J, with 10 bases between. The CDR3 consists of 15 residues.

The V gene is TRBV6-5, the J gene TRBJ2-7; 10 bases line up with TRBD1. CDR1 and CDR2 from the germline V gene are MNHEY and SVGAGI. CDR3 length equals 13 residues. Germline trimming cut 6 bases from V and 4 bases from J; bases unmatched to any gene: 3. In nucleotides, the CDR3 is TGTGCCAGCAGCCGGGGACAGGGGTACGAGCAGTACTTC. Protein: CASSRGQGYEQYF.

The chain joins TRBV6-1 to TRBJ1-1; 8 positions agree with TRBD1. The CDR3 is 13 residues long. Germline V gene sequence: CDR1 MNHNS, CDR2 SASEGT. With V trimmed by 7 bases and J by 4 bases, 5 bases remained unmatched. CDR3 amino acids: CASTKDRATEAFF. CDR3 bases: TGTGCCAGCACTAAGGACAGGGCCACTGAAGCTTTCTTT.

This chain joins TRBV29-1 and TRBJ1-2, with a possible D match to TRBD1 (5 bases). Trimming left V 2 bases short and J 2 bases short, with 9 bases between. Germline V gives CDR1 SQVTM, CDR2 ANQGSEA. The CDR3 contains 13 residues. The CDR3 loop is CSVEQGQNYGYTF. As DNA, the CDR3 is TGCAGCGTTGAACAGGGTCAAAACTATGGCTACACCTTC.

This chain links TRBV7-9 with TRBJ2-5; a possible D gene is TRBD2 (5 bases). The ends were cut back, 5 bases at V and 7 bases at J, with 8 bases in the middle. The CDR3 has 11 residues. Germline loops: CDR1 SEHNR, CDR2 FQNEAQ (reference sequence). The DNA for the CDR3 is TGTGCCAGCAGCGCCGGGATGACCCAGTACTTC. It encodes CASSAGMTQYF. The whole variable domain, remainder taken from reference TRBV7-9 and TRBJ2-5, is DTGVSQNPRHKITKRGQNVTFRCDPISEHNRLYWYRQTLGQGPEFLTYFQNEAQLEKSRLLSDRFSAERPKGSFSTLEIQRTEQGDSAMYLCASSAGMTQYFGPGTRLLVL.

CDR3 in DNA: TGTGCCAGCAGCCCCCTGGGGAAGCCCCACAATGAGCAGTTCTTC. Its translation: CASSPLGKPHNEQFF. J is TRBJ2-1 and V is TRBV7-3; D gene uncertain. The CDR3 spans 15 residues. CDR1 SGHTA and CDR2 FQGTGA come from the germline V gene. V was clipped by 5 bases and J by 5 bases, with 16 bases between them.

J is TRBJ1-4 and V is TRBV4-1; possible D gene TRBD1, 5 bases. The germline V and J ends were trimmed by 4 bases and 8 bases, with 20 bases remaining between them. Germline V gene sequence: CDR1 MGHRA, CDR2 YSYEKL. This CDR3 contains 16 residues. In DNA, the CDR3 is TGCGCCAGCAGCCCCCGGTGGGGGGACGGTACGGAAAAACTGTTTTTT. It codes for CASSPRWGDGTEKLFF.

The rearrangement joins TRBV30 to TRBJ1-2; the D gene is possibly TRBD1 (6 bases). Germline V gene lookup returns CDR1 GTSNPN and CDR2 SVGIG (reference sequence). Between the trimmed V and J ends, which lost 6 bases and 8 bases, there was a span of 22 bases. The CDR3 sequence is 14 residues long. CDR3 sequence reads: CACTRRDTWGGYTF. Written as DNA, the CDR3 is TGTGCCTGTACCCGGAGGGACACCTGGGGGGGCTACACCTTC.

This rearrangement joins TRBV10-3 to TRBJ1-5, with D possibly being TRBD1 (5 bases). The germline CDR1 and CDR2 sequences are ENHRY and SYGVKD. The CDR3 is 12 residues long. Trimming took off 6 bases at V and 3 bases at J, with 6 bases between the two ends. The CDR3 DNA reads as TGTGCCATCAGACAGGACAATCAGCCCCAGCATTTT. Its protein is CAIRQDNQPQHF.

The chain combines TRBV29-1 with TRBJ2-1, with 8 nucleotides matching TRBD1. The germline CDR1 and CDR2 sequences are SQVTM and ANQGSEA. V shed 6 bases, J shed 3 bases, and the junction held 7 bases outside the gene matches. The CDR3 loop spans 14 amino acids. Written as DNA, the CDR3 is TGCAGCGTCATGCCGACAGGGGTCTACAATGAGCAGTTCTTC. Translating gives CSVMPTGVYNEQFF.

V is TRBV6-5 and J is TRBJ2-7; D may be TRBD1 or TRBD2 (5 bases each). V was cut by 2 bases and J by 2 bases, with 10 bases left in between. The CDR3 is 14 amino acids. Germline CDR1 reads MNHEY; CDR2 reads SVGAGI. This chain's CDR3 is CASSYAGTPYEQYF. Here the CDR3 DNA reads TGTGCCAGCAGTTACGCAGGGACCCCCTACGAGCAGTACTTC.

The CDR3 region is CASSLPGQVNPAFF. The CDR3 DNA is TGTGCCAGCAGTTTACCGGGACAGGTGAATCCAGCTTTCTTT. The rearrangement links TRBV28 to TRBJ1-1; TRBD1 aligns across 8 bases. There are 14 residues in the CDR3. CDR1 is MDHEN, CDR2 SYDVKM, per germline. Trimming took 2 bases from V and 10 from J; bases not matched to a gene: 9.

DNA of the CDR3: TGTGCCAGCAGCCCAGATGGGTATACGCAGTATTTT. This sequence encodes CASSPDGYTQYF. The chain couples TRBV7-9 to TRBJ2-3; the D is unclear. Trimming took 5 bases from V and 7 from J, leaving 10 bases between them. This CDR3 comprises 12 residues. Germline assignment: CDR1 SEHNR and CDR2 FQNEAQ (reference sequence).

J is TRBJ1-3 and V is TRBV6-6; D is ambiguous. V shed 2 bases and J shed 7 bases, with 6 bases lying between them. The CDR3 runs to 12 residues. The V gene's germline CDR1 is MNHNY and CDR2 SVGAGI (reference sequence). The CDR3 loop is CASSYMWNTIYF. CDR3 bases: TGTGCCAGCAGTTACATGTGGAACACCATATATTTT.

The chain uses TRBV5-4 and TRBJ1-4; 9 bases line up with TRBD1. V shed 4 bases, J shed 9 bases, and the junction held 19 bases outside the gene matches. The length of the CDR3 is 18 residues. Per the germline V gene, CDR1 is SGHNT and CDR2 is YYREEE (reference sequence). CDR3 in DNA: TGTGCCAGCAGCCTAGGGGGACAGGGCTCCTCGGCCCATAAAAAACTGTTTTTT. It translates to CASSLGGQGSSAHKKLFF.

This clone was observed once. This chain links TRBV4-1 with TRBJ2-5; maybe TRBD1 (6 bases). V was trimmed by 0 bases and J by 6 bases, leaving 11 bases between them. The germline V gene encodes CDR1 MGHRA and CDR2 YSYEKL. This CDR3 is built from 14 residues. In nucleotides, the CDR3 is TGCGCCAGCAGCCAAGATACAGGGACGAAGACCCAGTACTTC. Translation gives CASSQDTGTKTQYF.

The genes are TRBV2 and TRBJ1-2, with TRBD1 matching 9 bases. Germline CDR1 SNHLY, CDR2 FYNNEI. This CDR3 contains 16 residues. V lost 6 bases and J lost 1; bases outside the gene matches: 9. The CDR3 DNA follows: TGTGCCAGCAGAGCGACAGGGGGAAATATTAACTATGGCTACACCTTC. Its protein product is CASRATGGNINYGYTF.

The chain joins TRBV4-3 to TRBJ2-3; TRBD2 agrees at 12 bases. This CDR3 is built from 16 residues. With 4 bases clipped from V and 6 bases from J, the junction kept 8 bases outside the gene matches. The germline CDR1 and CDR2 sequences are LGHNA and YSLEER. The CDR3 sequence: CASSPSSGRDSDTQYF. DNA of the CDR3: TGCGCCAGCAGCCCTTCTAGCGGGAGGGATTCCGATACGCAGTATTTT.

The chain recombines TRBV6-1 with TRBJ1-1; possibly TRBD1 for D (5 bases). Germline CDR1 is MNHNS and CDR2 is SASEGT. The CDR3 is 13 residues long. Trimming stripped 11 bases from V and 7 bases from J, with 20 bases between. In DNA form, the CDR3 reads TGTGCCGAATCCACGGGGCCCTCGCGTGAAGCTTTCTTT. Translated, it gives CAESTGPSREAFF.

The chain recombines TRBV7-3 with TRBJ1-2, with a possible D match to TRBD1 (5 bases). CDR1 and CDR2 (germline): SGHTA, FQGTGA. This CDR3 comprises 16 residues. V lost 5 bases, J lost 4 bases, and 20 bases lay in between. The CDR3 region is CASSPEGRGAGYGYTF. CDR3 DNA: TGTGCCAGCAGCCCAGAGGGTCGGGGCGCGGGCTATGGCTACACCTTC.

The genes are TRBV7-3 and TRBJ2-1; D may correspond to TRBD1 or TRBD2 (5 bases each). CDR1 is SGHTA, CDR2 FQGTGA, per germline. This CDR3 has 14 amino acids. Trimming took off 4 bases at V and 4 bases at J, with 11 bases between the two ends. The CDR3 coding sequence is TGTGCCAGCAGCTCCCGGGACGCATACAATGAGCAGTTCTTC. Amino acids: CASSSRDAYNEQFF.

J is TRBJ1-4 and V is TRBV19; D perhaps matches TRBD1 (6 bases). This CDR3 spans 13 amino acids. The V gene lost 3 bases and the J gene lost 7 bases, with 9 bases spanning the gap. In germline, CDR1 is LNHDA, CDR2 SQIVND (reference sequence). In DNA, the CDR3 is TGTGCCAGTAGTATTTCGGGGGCTGAAAAACTGTTTTTT. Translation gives CASSISGAEKLFF.

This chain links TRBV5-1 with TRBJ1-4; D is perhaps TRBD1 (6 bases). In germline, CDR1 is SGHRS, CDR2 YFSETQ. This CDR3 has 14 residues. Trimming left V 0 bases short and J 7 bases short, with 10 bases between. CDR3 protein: CASSLVGRGEKLFF. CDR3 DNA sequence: TGCGCCAGCAGCTTGGTAGGCAGGGGTGAAAAACTGTTTTTT.

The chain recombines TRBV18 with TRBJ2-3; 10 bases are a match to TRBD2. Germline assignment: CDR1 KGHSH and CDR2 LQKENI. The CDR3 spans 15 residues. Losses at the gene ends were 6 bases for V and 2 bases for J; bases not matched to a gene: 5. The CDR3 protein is CASSNSGGTTDTQYF. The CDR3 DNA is TGTGCCAGCTCTAATAGCGGGGGGACCACAGATACGCAGTATTTT.

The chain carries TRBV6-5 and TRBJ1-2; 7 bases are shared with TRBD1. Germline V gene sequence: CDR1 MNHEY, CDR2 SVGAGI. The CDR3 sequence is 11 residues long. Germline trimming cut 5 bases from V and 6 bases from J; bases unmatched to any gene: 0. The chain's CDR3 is CASSDRDGYTF. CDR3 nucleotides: TGTGCCAGCAGTGACAGGGATGGCTACACCTTC.

The CDR3 is CASSLVGQGAGNEQFF. The CDR3 nucleotides are TGCGCCAGCAGCTTGGTGGGACAGGGGGCGGGCAATGAGCAGTTCTTC. The chain recombines TRBV5-1 with TRBJ2-1; 12 positions match TRBD1. This CDR3 region has 16 residues. Germline V lookup: CDR1 SGHRS, CDR2 YFSETQ. The J segment lost 6 bases and the V segment lost 0 bases, leaving 4 bases of the junction unmatched. Full variable domain (missing parts from reference TRBV5-1 and TRBJ2-1): KAGVTQTPRYLIKTRGQQVTLSCSPISGHRSVSWYQQTPGQGLQFLFEYFSETQRNKGNFPGRFSGRQFSNSRSEMNVSTLELGDSALYLCASSLVGQGAGNEQFFGPGTRLTVL.

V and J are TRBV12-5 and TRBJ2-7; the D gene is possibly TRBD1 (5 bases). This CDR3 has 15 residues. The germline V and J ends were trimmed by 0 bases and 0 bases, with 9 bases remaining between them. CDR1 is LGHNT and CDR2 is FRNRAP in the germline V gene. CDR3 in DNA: TGTGCTAGTGGTTTGGTACTCCAGGGCTCCTACGAGCAGTACTTC. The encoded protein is CASGLVLQGSYEQYF. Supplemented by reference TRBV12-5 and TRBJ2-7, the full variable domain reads DARVTQTPRHKVTEMGQEVTMRCQPILGHNTVFWYRQTMMQGLELLAYFRNRAPLDDSGMPKDRFSAEMPDATLATLKIQPSEPRDSAVYFCASGLVLQGSYEQYFGPGTRLTVT.

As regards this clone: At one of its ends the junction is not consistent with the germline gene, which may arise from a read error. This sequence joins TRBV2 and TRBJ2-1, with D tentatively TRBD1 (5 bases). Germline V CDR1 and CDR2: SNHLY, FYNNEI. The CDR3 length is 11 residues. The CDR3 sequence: CASSESRLRVF. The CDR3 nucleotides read TGTGCCAGCAGTGAATCGCGCCTCAGGGTCTTC. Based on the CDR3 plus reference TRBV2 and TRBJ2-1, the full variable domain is EPEVTQTPSHQVTQMGQEVILRCVPISNHLYFYWYRQILGQKVEFLVSFYNNEISEKSEIFDDQFSVERPDGSNFTLKIRSTKLEDSAMYFCASSESRLRVFGPGTRLTVL.

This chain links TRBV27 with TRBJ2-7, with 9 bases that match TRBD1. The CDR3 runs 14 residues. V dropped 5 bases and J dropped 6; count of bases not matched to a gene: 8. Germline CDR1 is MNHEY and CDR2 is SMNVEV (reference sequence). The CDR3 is CASSQPGQGSEQYF. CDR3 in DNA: TGTGCCAGCAGTCAGCCGGGACAGGGAAGCGAGCAGTACTTC.

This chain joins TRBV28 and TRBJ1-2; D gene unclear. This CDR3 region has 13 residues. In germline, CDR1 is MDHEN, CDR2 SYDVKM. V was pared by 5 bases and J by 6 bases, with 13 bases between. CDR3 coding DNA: TGTGCCAGCAGTATAGACGGGGAGAATGGCTACACCTTC. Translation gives CASSIDGENGYTF.